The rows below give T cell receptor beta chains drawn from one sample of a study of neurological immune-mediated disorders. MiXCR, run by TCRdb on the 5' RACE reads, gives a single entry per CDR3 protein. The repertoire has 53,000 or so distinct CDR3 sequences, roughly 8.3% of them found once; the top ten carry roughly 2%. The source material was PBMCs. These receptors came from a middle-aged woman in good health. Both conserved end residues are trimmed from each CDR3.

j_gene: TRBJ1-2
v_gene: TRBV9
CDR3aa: ASTGQFEGYGYT

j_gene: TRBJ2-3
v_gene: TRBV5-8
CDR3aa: ASSLDWSSTDTQY

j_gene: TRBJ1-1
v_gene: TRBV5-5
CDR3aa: ASSLATGTEAF

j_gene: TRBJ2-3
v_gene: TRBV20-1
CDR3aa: SAKSQRGGFDTQY

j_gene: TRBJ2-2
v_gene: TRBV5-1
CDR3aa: ASSLDRPTGELF

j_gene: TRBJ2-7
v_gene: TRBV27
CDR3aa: ASSLGLAADEQY

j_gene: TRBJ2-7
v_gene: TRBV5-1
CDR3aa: ASSRPGEGSYEQY

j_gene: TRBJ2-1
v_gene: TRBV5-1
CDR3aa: ASSFPDGDNEQF

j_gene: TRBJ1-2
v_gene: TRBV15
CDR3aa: ATSPRSGAGEGYT

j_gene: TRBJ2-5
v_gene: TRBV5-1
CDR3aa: ASSARGETQY

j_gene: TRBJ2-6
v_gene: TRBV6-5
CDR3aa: ASAVTTLSGANVLT

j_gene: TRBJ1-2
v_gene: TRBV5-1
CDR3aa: ASSWDQGRGYT

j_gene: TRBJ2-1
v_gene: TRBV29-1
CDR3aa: SVVPPDRGDNEQF

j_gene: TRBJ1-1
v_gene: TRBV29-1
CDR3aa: SVVRRDNTEAF

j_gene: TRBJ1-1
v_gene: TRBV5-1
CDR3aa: ASSGLGNTEAF

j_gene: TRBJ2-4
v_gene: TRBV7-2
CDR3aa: ASSRTGFNIQY

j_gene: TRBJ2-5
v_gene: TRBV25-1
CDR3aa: ASSEGDWEETQY

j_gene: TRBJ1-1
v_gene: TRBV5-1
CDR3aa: ASSPYGGNTEAF

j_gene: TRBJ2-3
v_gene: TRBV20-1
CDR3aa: SARDWRGVSDTQY

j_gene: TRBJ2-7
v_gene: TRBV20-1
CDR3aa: SAGGTVNEQY

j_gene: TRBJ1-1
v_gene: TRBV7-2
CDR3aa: ASSPRNTEAF

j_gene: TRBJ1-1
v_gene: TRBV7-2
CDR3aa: ASSSIGGGGAEAF

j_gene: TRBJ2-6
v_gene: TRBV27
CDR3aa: ASSFLRAGANVLT

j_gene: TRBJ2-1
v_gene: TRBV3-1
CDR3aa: ASSQGQVETHEQF